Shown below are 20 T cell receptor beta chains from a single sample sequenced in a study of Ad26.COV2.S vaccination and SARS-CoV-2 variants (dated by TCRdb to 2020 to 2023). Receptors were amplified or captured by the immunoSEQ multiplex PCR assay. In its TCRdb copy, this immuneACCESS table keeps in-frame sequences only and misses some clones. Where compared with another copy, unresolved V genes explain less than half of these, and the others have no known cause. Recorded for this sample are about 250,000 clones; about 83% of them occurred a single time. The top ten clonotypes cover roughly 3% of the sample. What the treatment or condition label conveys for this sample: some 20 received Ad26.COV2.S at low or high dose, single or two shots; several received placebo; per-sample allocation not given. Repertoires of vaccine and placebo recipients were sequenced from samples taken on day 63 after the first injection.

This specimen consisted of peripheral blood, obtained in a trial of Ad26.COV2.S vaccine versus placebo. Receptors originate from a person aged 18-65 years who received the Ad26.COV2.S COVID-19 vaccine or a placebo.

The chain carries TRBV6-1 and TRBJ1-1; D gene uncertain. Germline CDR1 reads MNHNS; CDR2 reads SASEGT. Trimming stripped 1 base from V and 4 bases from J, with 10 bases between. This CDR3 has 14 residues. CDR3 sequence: CASSEVAFTTEAFF. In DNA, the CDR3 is TGTGCCAGCAGTGAAGTGGCGTTTACCACTGAAGCTTTCTTT.

CDR3 protein: CASSFRAGGPYEQYF. The CDR3 coding sequence is TGTGCCAGCAGCTTCCGGGCGGGGGGCCCCTACGAGCAGTACTTC. This chain uses TRBV7-3 with TRBJ2-7, with 8 bases lining up with TRBD2. Germline trimming cut 3 bases from V and 2 bases from J; bases unmatched to any gene: 6. This CDR3 has 15 amino acids. The V gene's germline CDR1 is SGHTA and CDR2 FQGTGA.

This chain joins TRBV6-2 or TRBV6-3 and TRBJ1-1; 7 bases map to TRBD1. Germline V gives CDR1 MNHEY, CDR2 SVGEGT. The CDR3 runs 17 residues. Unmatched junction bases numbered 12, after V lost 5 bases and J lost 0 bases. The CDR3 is CASSPKPGTEVNTEAFF. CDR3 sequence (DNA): TGTGCCAGCAGTCCCAAGCCCGGGACAGAAGTGAACACTGAAGCTTTCTTT.

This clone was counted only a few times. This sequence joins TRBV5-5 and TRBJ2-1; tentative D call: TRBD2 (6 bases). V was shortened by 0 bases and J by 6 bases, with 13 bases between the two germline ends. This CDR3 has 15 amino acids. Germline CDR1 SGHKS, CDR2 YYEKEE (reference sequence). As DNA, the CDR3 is TGTGCCAGCAGCTTGGGGGTCGGGAGAGTCAATGAGCAGTTCTTC. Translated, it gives CASSLGVGRVNEQFF.

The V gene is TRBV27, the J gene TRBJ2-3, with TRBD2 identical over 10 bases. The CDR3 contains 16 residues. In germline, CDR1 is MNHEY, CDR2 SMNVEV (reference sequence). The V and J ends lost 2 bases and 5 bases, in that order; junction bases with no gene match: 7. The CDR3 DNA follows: TGTGCCAGCAGTTTAACTAGCGGGGTGCCAGAAGATACGCAGTATTTT. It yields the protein CASSLTSGVPEDTQYF.

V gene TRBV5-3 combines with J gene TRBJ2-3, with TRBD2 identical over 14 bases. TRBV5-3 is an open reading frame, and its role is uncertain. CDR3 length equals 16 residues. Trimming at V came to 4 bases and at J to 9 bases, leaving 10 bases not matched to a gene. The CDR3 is CARSPGTSGGLSTQYF. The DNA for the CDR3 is TGTGCCAGAAGCCCGGGGACTAGCGGGGGCCTCAGCACGCAGTATTTT.

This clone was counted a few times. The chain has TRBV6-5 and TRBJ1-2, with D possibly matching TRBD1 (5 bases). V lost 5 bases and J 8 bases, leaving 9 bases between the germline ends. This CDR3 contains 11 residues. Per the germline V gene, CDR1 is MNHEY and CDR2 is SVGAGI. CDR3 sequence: CASSTPGGYTF. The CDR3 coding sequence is TGTGCCAGCAGTACCCCAGGGGGCTACACCTTC.

CDR3 bases: TGCGCCAGCAGCTTGGCCTACCAGGGCGGCATGAACACTGAAGCTTTCTTT. Its translation: CASSLAYQGGMNTEAFF. This chain joins TRBV5-1 and TRBJ1-1; D perhaps matches TRBD1 (5 bases). The CDR3 is 17 residues long. CDR1 SGHRS and CDR2 YFSETQ come from the germline V gene. The V end was cut by 0 bases, the J end by 0 bases, with 15 bases between. The whole variable domain, filled in from reference TRBV5-1 and TRBJ1-1, reads KAGVTQTPRYLIKTRGQQVTLSCSPISGHRSVSWYQQTPGQGLQFLFEYFSETQRNKGNFPGRFSGRQFSNSRSEMNVSTLELGDSALYLCASSLAYQGGMNTEAFFGQGTRLTVV.

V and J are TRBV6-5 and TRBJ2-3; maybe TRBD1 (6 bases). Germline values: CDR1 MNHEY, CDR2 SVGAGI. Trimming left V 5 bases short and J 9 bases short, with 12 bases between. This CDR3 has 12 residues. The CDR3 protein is CASSPTTGTQYF. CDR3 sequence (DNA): TGTGCCAGCAGTCCTACTACAGGGACGCAGTATTTT.

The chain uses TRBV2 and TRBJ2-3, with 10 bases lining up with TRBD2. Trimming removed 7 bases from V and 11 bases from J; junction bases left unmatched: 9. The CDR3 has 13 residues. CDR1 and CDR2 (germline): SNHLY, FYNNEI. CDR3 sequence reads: CASIGIAGGRQYF. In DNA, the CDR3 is TGTGCCAGCATTGGAATAGCGGGAGGTAGGCAGTATTTT.

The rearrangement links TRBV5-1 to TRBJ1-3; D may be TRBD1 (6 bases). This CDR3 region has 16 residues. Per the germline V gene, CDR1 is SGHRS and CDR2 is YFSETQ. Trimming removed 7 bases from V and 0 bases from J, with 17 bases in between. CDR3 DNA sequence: TGCGCCAGCGCCCCCCGGACAGCTCGCTCTGGAAACACCATATATTTT. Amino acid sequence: CASAPRTARSGNTIYF.

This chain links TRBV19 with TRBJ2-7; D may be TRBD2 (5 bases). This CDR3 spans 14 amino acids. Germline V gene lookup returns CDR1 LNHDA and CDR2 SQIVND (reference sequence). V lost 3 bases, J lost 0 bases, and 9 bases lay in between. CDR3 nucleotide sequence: TGTGCCAGTAGTATGGACTTGAGCTCCTACGAGCAGTACGTC. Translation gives CASSMDLSSYEQYV.

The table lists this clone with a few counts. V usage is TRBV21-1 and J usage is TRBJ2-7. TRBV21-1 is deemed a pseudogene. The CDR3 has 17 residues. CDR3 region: CASSKGGFRLSSYEQYV. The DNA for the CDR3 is TGTGCCAGCAGCAAAGGGGGGTTTCGCCTTAGCTCCTACGAGCAGTACGTC.

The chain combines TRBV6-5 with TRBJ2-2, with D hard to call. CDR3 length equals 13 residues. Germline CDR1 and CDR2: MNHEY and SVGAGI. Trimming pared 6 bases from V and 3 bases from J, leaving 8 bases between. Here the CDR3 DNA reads TGTGCCAGCAGGTCCCGGTACACCGGGGAGCTGTTTTTT. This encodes CASRSRYTGELFF.

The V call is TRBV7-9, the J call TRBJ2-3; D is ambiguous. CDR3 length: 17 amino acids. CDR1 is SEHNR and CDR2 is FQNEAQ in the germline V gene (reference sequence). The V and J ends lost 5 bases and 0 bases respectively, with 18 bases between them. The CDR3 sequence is CASSRKWEPSSTDTQYF. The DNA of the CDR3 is TGTGCCAGCAGCCGAAAATGGGAACCCTCTAGCACAGATACGCAGTATTTT.

The DNA for the CDR3 is TGTGCCAGCAGCCAAGAGATAGCCTACGAGCAGTACTTC. This gives the protein CASSQEIAYEQYF. The chain couples TRBV4-2 to TRBJ2-7; D remains ambiguous. Germline-derived CDR1 and CDR2 are LGHNA and YNFKEQ. V lost 0 bases and J lost 2, with 5 bases in between. The CDR3 extends over 13 amino acids.

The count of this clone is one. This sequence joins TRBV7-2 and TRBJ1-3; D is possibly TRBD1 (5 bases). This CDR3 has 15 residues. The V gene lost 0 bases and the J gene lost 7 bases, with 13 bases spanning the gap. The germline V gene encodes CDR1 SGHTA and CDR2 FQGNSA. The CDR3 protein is CASSLAQVGANTIYF. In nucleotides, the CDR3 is TGTGCCAGCAGCTTAGCACAGGTCGGAGCGAACACCATATATTTT.

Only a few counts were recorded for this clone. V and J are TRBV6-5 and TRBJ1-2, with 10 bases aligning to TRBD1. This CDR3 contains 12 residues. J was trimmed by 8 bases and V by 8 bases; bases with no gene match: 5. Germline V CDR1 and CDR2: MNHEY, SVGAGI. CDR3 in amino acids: CASGTGVKGYTF. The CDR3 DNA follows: TGTGCCAGCGGGACAGGGGTTAAGGGCTACACCTTC.

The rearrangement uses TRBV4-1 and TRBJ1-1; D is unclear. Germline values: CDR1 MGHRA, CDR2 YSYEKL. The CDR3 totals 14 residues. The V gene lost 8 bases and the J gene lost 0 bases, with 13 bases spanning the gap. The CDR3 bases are TGCGCCAGCTCGGAGGGAATAATGAACACTGAAGCTTTCTTT. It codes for CASSEGIMNTEAFF.

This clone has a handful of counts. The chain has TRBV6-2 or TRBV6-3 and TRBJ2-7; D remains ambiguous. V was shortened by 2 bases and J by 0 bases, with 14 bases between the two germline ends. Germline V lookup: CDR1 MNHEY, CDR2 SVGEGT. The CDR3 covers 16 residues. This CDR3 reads CASSYRIGGSSYEQYF. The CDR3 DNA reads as TGTGCCAGCAGTTACCGGATTGGTGGCAGCTCCTACGAGCAGTACTTC.